A single sample gave rise to the 16 T cell receptor beta chains below, sequenced in a study of CD8 T cells in ankylosing spondylitis. TCRdb re-called the 5' RACE reads with MiXCR, one entry per CDR3 protein. The sample shows 150,000 or so distinct CDR3 sequences, 9.5% to 13% of them seen only once. Sample: blood, either unsorted or a sorted T cell fraction (not recorded which). Receptor source: a male donor with ankylosing spondylitis or in good health (not recorded which).

At least ten counts were recorded for this clonotype. This sequence joins TRBV5-1 and TRBJ2-3, with D hard to call. V was shortened by 0 bases and J by 4 bases, with 12 bases between the two germline ends. Looked up from germline, CDR1 is SGHRS and CDR2 is YFSETQ. The CDR3 covers 15 residues. In DNA form, the CDR3 reads TGCGCCAGCAGCTTGGGAGCCGTAAGGTCAGATACGCAGTATTTT. Amino acids: CASSLGAVRSDTQYF.

This clonotype was seen repeatedly, ten times or more. The gene calls are TRBV7-6 and TRBJ1-4; D not resolved. The V and J ends lost 2 bases and 7 bases respectively, with 14 bases between them. This CDR3 spans 15 amino acids. Germline V gene sequence: CDR1 SGHVS, CDR2 FNYEAQ. The CDR3: CASSLLEYEGEKLFF. In DNA, the CDR3 is TGTGCCAGCAGCTTACTTGAGTATGAAGGTGAAAAACTGTTTTTT.

This clonotype appeared many times. The chain has TRBV5-6 and TRBJ2-5; the D is unclear. V was cut by 4 bases and J by 5 bases, with 12 bases left in between. CDR3 length: 13 residues. CDR1 is SGHDT, CDR2 YYEEEE, per germline. The CDR3 sequence is CASSPLGIETQYF. DNA of the CDR3: TGTGCCAGCAGCCCCCTCGGAATTGAGACCCAGTACTTC.

In the case of this clonotype: A much more abundant neighbour one base away suggests this may be a read error. The rearrangement joins TRBV4-1 to TRBJ2-4; 10 positions agree with TRBD2. CDR1 is MGHRA and CDR2 is YSYEKL in the germline V gene. This CDR3 has 18 residues. The CDR3 spells CVSSQEGASGSIQNIQYF. CDR3 DNA: TGCGTCAGCAGCCAAGAAGGAGCTAGCGGGAGTATCCAAAACATTCAGTACTTC.

The sample holds many counts of this clonotype. This chain joins TRBV20-1 and TRBJ2-1; unclear D gene. Trimming left V 7 bases short and J 0 bases short, with 13 bases between. Germline loops: CDR1 DFQATT, CDR2 SNEGSKA (reference sequence). This CDR3 region has 14 residues. The CDR3 loop reads CSGAPSASYNEQFF. DNA for the CDR3: TGCAGTGGGGCCCCATCCGCCTCCTACAATGAGCAGTTCTTC.

The sample holds many counts of this clonotype. V usage is TRBV29-1 and J usage is TRBJ1-1; possibly TRBD1 for D (5 bases). The ends were cut back, 3 bases at V and 1 base at J, with 9 bases in the middle. This CDR3 contains 13 residues. CDR1 is SQVTM, CDR2 ANQGSEA, per germline. CDR3: CSVESQANTEAFF. DNA for the CDR3: TGCAGCGTTGAGTCACAGGCGAACACTGAAGCTTTCTTT.

This clonotype was picked up many times. The chain uses TRBV5-1 and TRBJ1-6, with 7 nucleotides matching TRBD1. CDR1 is SGHRS, CDR2 YFSETQ, per germline. The CDR3 consists of 18 residues. Trimming removed 0 bases from V and 8 bases from J; junction bases left unmatched: 14. The CDR3 here is CASSLDFIKQGLDSPLHF. CDR3 nucleotide sequence: TGCGCCAGCAGCTTGGACTTTATTAAACAGGGGCTGGATTCACCCCTCCACTTT.

This clonotype has ten or more counts. The gene calls are TRBV27 and TRBJ2-7; 8 bases map to TRBD1. The V gene's germline CDR1 is MNHEY and CDR2 SMNVEV (reference sequence). This CDR3 has 14 residues. Trimming at V came to 5 bases and at J to 2 bases, leaving 5 bases not matched to a gene. CDR3 sequence (DNA): TGTGCCAGCAGTCTCAGGACAGGGCCCTACGAGCAGTACTTC. Encoded protein: CASSLRTGPYEQYF.

As for this clonotype: A much larger clone lies one base from this, so it may be a read error. This chain joins TRBV6-2 or TRBV6-3 and TRBJ2-3; the match to TRBD2 covers 7 bases. CDR3 length: 13 residues. Per germline, CDR1 MNHEY and CDR2 SVGEGT. Here the CDR3 DNA reads TGTGCCGGCAGTCGGGACTATGGAGATACGCAGTATTTT. Its protein is CAGSRDYGDTQYF.

J is TRBJ2-2 and V is TRBV15, with D possibly TRBD1 on 6 matching bases. V shed 0 bases and J shed 4 bases, with 18 bases lying between them. Germline V lookup: CDR1 LNHNV, CDR2 YYDKDF (reference sequence). This CDR3 spans 18 amino acids. The CDR3 coding sequence is TGTGCCACCAGCAGAGATTATAGGTTGACAGGTCCCACCGGGGAGCTGTTTTTT. This translates into CATSRDYRLTGPTGELFF.

At least ten counts were recorded for this clonotype. The J gene is TRBJ2-2, the V gene TRBV3-1; 8 nucleotides align to TRBD1. V trimming: 4 bases; J trimming: 5 bases; junction bases outside the gene matches: 6. Germline values: CDR1 LGHDT, CDR2 YNNKEL (reference sequence). This CDR3 region has 15 residues. The CDR3 loop reads CASSRRQGWTGELFF. In DNA form, the CDR3 reads TGTGCCAGCAGCCGCCGACAGGGGTGGACCGGGGAGCTGTTTTTT.

This clonotype has ten or more counts. The chain uses TRBV10-3 and TRBJ2-7; a possible D gene is TRBD1 (6 bases). The V end lost 0 bases, the J end lost 3 bases, and 12 bases lay between the germline ends. The CDR3 runs to 15 residues. Germline CDR1 ENHRY, CDR2 SYGVKD. The CDR3 DNA sequence: TGTGCCATCAGTGAGTCGACGGGACATGGCTACGAGCAGTACTTC. Protein sequence: CAISESTGHGYEQYF.

This clonotype was observed a few times. This chain connects TRBV6-1 to TRBJ2-2; the D is unclear. Trimming pared 4 bases from V and 8 bases from J, leaving 17 bases between. The CDR3 extends over 15 amino acids. In germline, CDR1 is MNHNS, CDR2 SASEGT. CDR3 DNA sequence: TGTGCCAGCAGTGTTCTATCGGCAGGCCGGGGGGAGCTGTTTTTT. It specifies CASSVLSAGRGELFF.

This clonotype was counted only a few times. V usage is TRBV28 and J usage is TRBJ2-3; a possible D gene is TRBD2 (7 bases). This CDR3 is 14 amino acids long. The V gene lost 4 bases and the J gene lost 2 bases, with 10 bases spanning the gap. The germline CDR1 and CDR2 sequences are MDHEN and SYDVKM. CDR3 region: CASSWGGATDTQYF. In DNA form, the CDR3 reads TGTGCCAGCAGTTGGGGGGGGGCCACAGATACGCAGTATTTT.

This clonotype was found many times. The CDR3 sequence is CSADEIDEQFF. The CDR3 coding sequence is TGCAGTGCCGACGAAATAGATGAGCAGTTCTTC. The chain carries TRBV20-1 and TRBJ2-1; unclear D gene. The CDR3 spans 11 residues. V shed 6 bases and J shed 8 bases, with 11 bases lying between them. Germline CDR1 and CDR2: DFQATT and SNEGSKA (reference sequence).

This clonotype has a count of ten or more. This rearrangement joins TRBV24-1 to TRBJ2-1; 8 bases agree with TRBD2. Trimming took 2 bases from V and 4 from J; bases not matched to a gene: 6. The CDR3 has 16 residues. The germline V gene has CDR1 KGHDR and CDR2 SFDVKD. DNA for the CDR3: TGTGCCACCAGTGATTCAGCGGGAGTCGCGTACAATGAGCAGTTCTTC. It is translated as CATSDSAGVAYNEQFF.